The present T cell receptor (beta chain) was sequenced within a study of shared clonotypes between healthy human individuals (dated by TCRdb to 2020 to 2022). General notes on the study: A couple of women and a few men aged 18 to 49 years were included in the cohort. For each donor, three plates each were used for CD4 naive and CD4 memory, two plates were used for CD8 naive, and one plate was used for CD8 memory. To estimate repertoire size and how much clonotype sharing occurs between individuals, the study deeply sequenced the blood TCR repertoires of roughly 5 healthy adults. To increase sequencing depth and limit assay-specific biases, different laboratories used diverse techniques to prepare libraries and sequence TCR repertoires. Between about 0.85 and 10 billion PBMCs per donor were obtained by leukapheresis. Overall study outcomes, separate from this receptor: Sampling was limited to blood, and TCR repertoires in tissue likely differ from TCR repertoires in blood. Across a handful of donors, about 5% of naive CD4, roughly 3.8% of naive CD8, about 2% of memory CD4, and approximately 0.4% of memory CD8 clonotypes were shared. Compared with non-shared clonotypes, clonotypes shared by all four sorted-subset donors had higher generation probabilities. Pairwise subsampling led to the expectation that sequencing depth would affect the degree of clonotype sharing among donors. Rarefaction of sorted-subset datasets indicated incomplete sequencing despite the large sequencing depth. Because the study included a small number of donors, the genetic and exposure-history diversity represented was limited. Naive subsets generally had larger estimated clonotype richness than memory subsets.

The donors were healthy, HIV-negative adults who had no recently reported acute infections or vaccinations. Only Caucasian adults living in Nashville, Tennessee, USA were represented among the donors. CD4+ T cells were enriched by magnetic negative selection; naive cells were then positively selected on CD45RA, and the negative fraction formed the memory subset. Blood was obtained by leukapheresis, after which PBMCs were separated by Ficoll-Histopaque density gradient centrifugation and cryopreserved in liquid nitrogen vapor phase. Analytical flow cytometry was used to check the purity and quantity of each magnetically sorted T cell population. From each sorted fraction, genomic DNA was isolated and quantified by UV absorbance on a Nanodrop 2000c. As for this clone: The antigen this receptor binds is unknown. Base quality data are lacking; no much larger clone is found one base away.

TCR CDR3 regions were amplified from genomic DNA by multiplex PCR using the deep immunoSEQ assay. Extracted genomic DNA from each cell subset was distributed evenly across all wells of several immunoSEQ 96-well plates, and each plate was treated as a replicate. Each replicate PCR for sorted subsets received around 210 ng genomic DNA, equal to roughly 29,000 T cell genomes. The purified libraries were quantified using a Qubit 3.0 fluorometer, sized with a Bioanalyzer 2100, and then quantified again using the KAPA Library Quantification kit. Every immunoSEQ 96-well plate was sequenced on a dedicated single-read 150-cycle Illumina NextSeq 550 flow cell. Processing in the source paper ran as follows. The immunoSEQ output contained only junctional sequences without quality scores, so filtering could not match that applied to full-length reads. Sequences were annotated with PyIR, a Python wrapper for IgBLAST v1.9, and V/J genes and CDR3 were assigned using IMGT germline references. Reads were filtered out if the reads had weak V/J assignments (E-value above 1e-6), no CDR3, stop codons, out-of-frame junctions, or ambiguous translated residues. A V3J clonotype was defined by an identical inferred V gene, J gene, and CDR3 amino acid sequence. To compute the percentage overlap between repertoires, the number of shared unique clonotypes was divided by the size of the smaller repertoire. RTK rarefaction, the Chao1 estimator, and Recon v2.1 estimates of unobserved clonotypes were used to assess repertoire richness. For all TCRbeta clonotypes obtained by the gDNA method from four donors, generation probabilities were computed with OLGA. Imported from immuneACCESS, the table was reduced by TCRdb to in-frame sequences with V and J called. These copies leave out some clones; in studies compared against another copy, an unresolved V gene accounts for under half, and the cause of the remainder is not known. Clone size and the V and J calls come from that table; the DNA yielded D and trimming. Across this sample there are approximately 1.4 million clones, with approximately 98% seen only once. The top ten hold 0.4% to 0.55% of the sample.

The germline V gene gives CDR1 as SGHTA and CDR2 as FQGNSA. V ends up 5 bases short and J 6 bases short, with an unmatched junction base count of 15. The cysteine opens and the phenylalanine closes a CDR3 of 16 amino acids. The CDR3 DNA has 48 bases and is translated from base 1. The sequenced sample consisted of naive CD4+ T cells sorted from blood. Sample cell subset or site, as interpreted from the label and publication: CD45RA+ positively selected. This clonotype was obtained from a man aged 30 to 45 in good health. The chain was built from TRBV7-2 and TRBJ2-7, and TRBD2 aligns with 8 junction nucleotides. The DNA sequence is given as TGTGCCAGCAGCCGGGGTACCACTAGCGGTTCTTTCGAGCAGTACTTC. Translation gives CASSRGTTSGSFEQYF.